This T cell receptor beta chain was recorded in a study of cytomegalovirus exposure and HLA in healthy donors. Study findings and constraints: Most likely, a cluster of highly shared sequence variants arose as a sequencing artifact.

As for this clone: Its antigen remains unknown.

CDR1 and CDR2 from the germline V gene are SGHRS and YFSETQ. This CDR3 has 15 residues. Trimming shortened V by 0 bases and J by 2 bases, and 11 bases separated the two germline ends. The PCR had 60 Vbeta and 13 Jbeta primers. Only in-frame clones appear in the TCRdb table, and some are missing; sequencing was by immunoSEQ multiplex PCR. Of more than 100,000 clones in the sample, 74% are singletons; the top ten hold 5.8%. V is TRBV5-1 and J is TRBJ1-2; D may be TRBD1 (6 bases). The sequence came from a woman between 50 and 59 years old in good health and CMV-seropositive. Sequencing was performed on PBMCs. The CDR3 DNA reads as TGCGCCAGCAGCTTGGGGGGACACCCCAACTATGGCTACACCTTC. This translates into CASSLGGHPNYGYTF.